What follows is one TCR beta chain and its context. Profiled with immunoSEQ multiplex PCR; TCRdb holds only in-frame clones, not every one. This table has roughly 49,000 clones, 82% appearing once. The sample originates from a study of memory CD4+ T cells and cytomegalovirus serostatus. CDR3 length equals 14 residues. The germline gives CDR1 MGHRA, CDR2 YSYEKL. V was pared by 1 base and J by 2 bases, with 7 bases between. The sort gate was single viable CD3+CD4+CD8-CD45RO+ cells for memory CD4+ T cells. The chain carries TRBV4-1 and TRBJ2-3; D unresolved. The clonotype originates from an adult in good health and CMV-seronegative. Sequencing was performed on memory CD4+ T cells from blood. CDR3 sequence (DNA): TGCGCCAGCAGCCAAGGGTTGGTCACAGATACGCAGTATTTT. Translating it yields CASSQGLVTDTQYF.